The 15 T cell receptor beta chains given below trace back to one sample, sequenced in a study of a mutant IDH1 vaccine in newly diagnosed glioma. What these receptors recognize is not known. Here immunoSEQ multiplex PCR was the method, and the copy in TCRdb shows in-frame clones only, minus some. This sample yields some 23,000 clones, of which roughly three quarters are seen a single time; roughly 9.6% belongs to the top ten. Time point specified: week 11, during vaccination. In every dose of vaccine, 300 ug of mutant IDH1 20-mer peptide was given alongside topical imiquimod. The sequenced sample was peripheral blood mononuclear cells (PBMCs), obtained from a glioma patient whose treatment included an IDH1 peptide vaccine. The origin of the receptors is a man younger than 35 with glioma. Some clones in this sample may be carry-over from other donors' samples.

The chain combines TRBV18 with TRBJ1-1; 12 bases align to TRBD1. The CDR3 runs to 16 residues. Germline V gene lookup returns CDR1 KGHSH and CDR2 LQKENI. Unmatched junction bases numbered 5, after V lost 2 bases and J lost 4 bases. The CDR3 nucleotides read TGTGCCAGCTCACCATCCGGGACAGGGGGCGGCACTGAAGCTTTCTTT. Translation gives CASSPSGTGGGTEAFF.

The rearrangement joins TRBV2 to TRBJ1-1; D is perhaps TRBD1 (5 bases). Germline values: CDR1 SNHLY, CDR2 FYNNEI. The CDR3 covers 13 residues. With 8 bases removed from V and 1 base from J, the gap between germline ends came to 11 bases. The CDR3 bases are TGTGCCAGCGATGCGCAGGGGAACACTGAAGCTTTCTTT. Translating it yields CASDAQGNTEAFF.

CDR3 residues: CASSIMGQGYQPQHF. In nucleotides, the CDR3 is TGTGCCAGTAGTATAATGGGACAGGGCTATCAGCCCCAGCATTTT. The chain joins TRBV19 to TRBJ1-5; TRBD1 matches at 9 bases. Trimming removed 2 bases from V and 5 bases from J; junction bases left unmatched: 4. This CDR3 has 15 amino acids. Germline CDR1 LNHDA, CDR2 SQIVND (reference sequence).

The chain joins TRBV19 to TRBJ2-1; D remains ambiguous. Trimming pared 5 bases from V and 10 bases from J, leaving 12 bases between. Germline CDR1 and CDR2: LNHDA and SQIVND (reference sequence). There are 12 residues in the CDR3. The CDR3 is CASSPHLGEQFF. CDR3 nucleotide sequence: TGTGCCAGTAGTCCACACCTAGGGGAGCAGTTCTTC.

The chain recombines TRBV6-5 with TRBJ1-2, with unresolved D. Germline V CDR1 and CDR2: MNHEY, SVGAGI. Trimming removed 0 bases from V and 3 bases from J, with 8 bases in between. There are 14 residues in the CDR3. The CDR3 loop is CASSYSSGDYGYTF. The DNA of the CDR3 is TGTGCCAGCAGTTACTCGAGTGGGGACTATGGCTACACCTTC.

The V gene is TRBV19, the J gene TRBJ1-1; tentatively, D is TRBD1 (5 bases). Trimming stripped 7 bases from V and 1 base from J, with 16 bases between. The CDR3 contains 15 residues. Germline CDR1 is LNHDA and CDR2 is SQIVND (reference sequence). The CDR3 region has the DNA TGTGCCAGTAACCCTCAGAGGGGAGGGAACACTGAAGCTTTCTTT. This encodes CASNPQRGGNTEAFF.

The genes are TRBV4-1 and TRBJ1-5, with 10 bases fitting TRBD1. The CDR3 covers 18 residues. With 0 bases clipped from V and 7 bases from J, the junction kept 12 bases outside the gene matches. Germline-derived CDR1 and CDR2 are MGHRA and YSYEKL. This CDR3 is CASSQEVGGQGRGQPQHF. CDR3 sequence (DNA): TGCGCCAGCAGCCAAGAGGTGGGGGGACAGGGGAGAGGACAGCCCCAGCATTTT.

This clone has just a few counts. The chain combines TRBV7-2 with TRBJ1-5, with D uncertain. Germline V gene sequence: CDR1 SGHTA, CDR2 FQGNSA. This CDR3 is 15 amino acids long. V lost 1 base to trimming and J lost 9 bases, with 16 bases between them. CDR3 amino acids: CASSLGRGNAGPQHF. CDR3 in DNA: TGTGCCAGCAGCTTAGGACGGGGAAACGCGGGGCCCCAGCATTTT.

The chain combines TRBV5-4 with TRBJ1-2, with D tentatively TRBD1 (5 bases). The CDR3 sequence is 16 residues long. V gave up 5 bases and J gave up 3 bases, with 20 bases separating them. Germline CDR1 SGHNT, CDR2 YYREEE (reference sequence). For the CDR3, the DNA is TGTGCCAGCAGACATACTTCAGGGAACGGAGACTATGGCTACACCTTC. Amino acids: CASRHTSGNGDYGYTF.

This clone was recorded a few times. J is TRBJ1-3 and V is TRBV7-9; D unresolved. Germline V CDR1 and CDR2: SEHNR, FQNEAQ (reference sequence). V was trimmed by 1 base and J by 0 bases, leaving 7 bases between them. This CDR3 spans 15 amino acids. The DNA for the CDR3 is TGTGCCAGCAGCTTAGGGCTAACCTCTGGAAACACCATATATTTT. This gives the protein CASSLGLTSGNTIYF.

The chain links TRBV15 to TRBJ1-4; D is unclear. The CDR3 extends over 17 amino acids. Trimming took off 0 bases at V and 0 bases at J, with 11 bases between the two ends. CDR1 is LNHNV and CDR2 is YYDKDF in the germline V gene (reference sequence). This chain's CDR3 is CATSRDVFLATNEKLFF. The CDR3 bases are TGTGCCACCAGCAGAGATGTTTTTTTAGCAACTAATGAAAAACTGTTTTTT.

The chain employs TRBV7-2 and TRBJ1-1, with 8 bases identical to TRBD1. The CDR3 consists of 15 residues. CDR1 and CDR2 (germline): SGHTA, FQGNSA. The V segment lost 4 bases and the J segment 1 base; nucleotides outside the gene matches: 5. The CDR3 DNA is TGTGCCAGCAGCTATCCCGGGACAGGGAACACTGAAGCTTTCTTT. Protein product: CASSYPGTGNTEAFF.

The count of this clone is one. V usage is TRBV7-2 and J usage is TRBJ1-4; 9 nucleotides match TRBD1. Germline loops: CDR1 SGHTA, CDR2 FQGNSA. The CDR3 runs 16 residues. V was clipped by 0 bases and J by 10 bases; unmatched bases: 9. In nucleotides, the CDR3 is TGTGCCAGCAGCTTAGCATCGGACAGGGGTCGGGGAAAACTGTTTTTT. Translation gives CASSLASDRGRGKLFF.

The chain carries TRBV5-1 and TRBJ2-1, with 11 bases lining up with TRBD1. The CDR3 sequence is 14 residues long. The V gene's germline CDR1 is SGHRS and CDR2 YFSETQ. V was pared by 3 bases and J by 9 bases, with 5 bases of the junction left unmatched. Here the CDR3 DNA reads TGCGCCAGCAGCTCTGGACAGGGGGCTGTTGAGCAGTTCTTC. Its translation is CASSSGQGAVEQFF.

The V call is TRBV7-6, the J call TRBJ2-5; 12 bases line up with TRBD2. This CDR3 is 16 amino acids long. Germline lookup yields CDR1 SGHVS and CDR2 FNYEAQ. Trimming removed 5 bases from V and 5 bases from J; junction bases left unmatched: 9. CDR3 region: CASSLHLAGGPETQYF. CDR3 in DNA: TGTGCCAGCAGCCTTCATCTAGCGGGGGGGCCGGAGACCCAGTACTTC.